This TCR beta chain was observed in a study of blood T cell repertoires in COVID-19. Looking at the study overall: Donors in the United States, Italy and Spain gave samples during acute or convalescent COVID-19.

The CDR3 has 15 amino acids. Trimming removed 4 bases at V and 4 bases at J, with 14 bases between. The germline V gene has CDR1 MDHEN and CDR2 SYDVKM. TCRdb's table, derived via immunoSEQ multiplex PCR, lists solely in-frame clones and lacks some. Of under 300,000 clones listed, 75% to 85% are singletons. The chain employs TRBV28 and TRBJ1-5, with a possible D match to TRBD1 (5 bases). The sequenced sample was peripheral blood. The sequence came from a human donor in a cohort sampled during active COVID-19. In nucleotides, the CDR3 is TGTGCCAGCAGTTCGTCAGGGAACGGGAATCAGCCCCAGCATTTT. Amino acids: CASSSSGNGNQPQHF.